Below are 2 T cell receptor beta chains sequenced from a single sample in a study of T-cell reconstitution after alpha-beta-depleted transplantation in children. The TCRbeta library was prepared with unique molecular identifiers. TCRdb reprocessed the PCR reads with MiXCR, giving one entry per CDR3 protein. The repertoire includes about 400,000 distinct CDR3 sequences, under 20% of them detected once, and roughly 29% sits in the top ten. The sequencing here drew on PBMCs, mostly from graft donor cells, taken 360 days after TCRalphabeta/CD19-depleted stem cell transplant. The source is a boy under two years old who had a stem cell transplant for Wiskott-Aldrich syndrome, so the T cells may come from the graft donor.

The chain recombines TRBV4-3 with TRBJ1-1; D unclear. The germline V and J ends were trimmed by 1 base and 6 bases, with 12 bases remaining between them. This CDR3 has 14 residues. Germline CDR1 LGHNA, CDR2 YSLEER. DNA of the CDR3: TGCGCCAGCAGCCAAGCCGTATGGGTCCCTGAAGCTTTCTTT. Translation: CASSQAVWVPEAFF.

The rearrangement uses TRBV11-2 and TRBJ2-2; D is ambiguous. V lost 5 bases and J lost 3, with 10 bases in between. CDR1 and CDR2 (germline): SGHAT, FQNNGV. This CDR3 is built from 14 residues. In nucleotides, the CDR3 is TGTGCCAGCAGCCCTAGTATCTACACCGGGGAGCTGTTTTTT. Its protein product is CASSPSIYTGELFF.